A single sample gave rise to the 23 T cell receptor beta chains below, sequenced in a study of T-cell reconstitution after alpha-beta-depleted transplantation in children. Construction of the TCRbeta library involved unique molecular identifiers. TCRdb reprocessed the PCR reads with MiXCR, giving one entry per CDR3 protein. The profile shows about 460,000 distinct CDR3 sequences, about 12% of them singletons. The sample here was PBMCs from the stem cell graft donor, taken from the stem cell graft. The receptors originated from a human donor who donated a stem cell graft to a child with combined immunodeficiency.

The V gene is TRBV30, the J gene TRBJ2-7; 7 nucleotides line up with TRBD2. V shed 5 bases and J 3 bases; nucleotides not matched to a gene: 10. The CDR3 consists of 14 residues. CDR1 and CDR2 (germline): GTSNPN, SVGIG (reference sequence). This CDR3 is CAWDSGGRIYEQYF. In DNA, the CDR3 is TGTGCCTGGGATTCGGGCGGGAGAATCTACGAGCAGTACTTC.

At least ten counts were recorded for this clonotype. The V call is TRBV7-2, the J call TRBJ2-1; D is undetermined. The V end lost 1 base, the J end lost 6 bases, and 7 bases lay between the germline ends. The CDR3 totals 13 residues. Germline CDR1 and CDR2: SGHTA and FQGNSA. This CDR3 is CASSLGSVNEQFF. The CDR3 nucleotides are TGTGCCAGCAGCTTAGGGAGCGTCAATGAGCAGTTCTTC. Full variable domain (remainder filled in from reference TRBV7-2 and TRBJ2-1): GAGVSQSPSNKVTEKGKDVELRCDPISGHTALYWYRQSLGQGLEFLIYFQGNSAPDKSGLPSDRFSAERTGGSVSTLTIQRTQQEDSAVYLCASSLGSVNEQFFGPGTRLTVL.

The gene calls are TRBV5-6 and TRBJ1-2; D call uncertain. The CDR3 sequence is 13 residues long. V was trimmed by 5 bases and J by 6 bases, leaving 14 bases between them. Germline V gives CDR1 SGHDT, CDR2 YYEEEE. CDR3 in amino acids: CASSWQDIDGYTF. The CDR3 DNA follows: TGTGCCAGCAGTTGGCAGGATATTGATGGCTACACCTTC.

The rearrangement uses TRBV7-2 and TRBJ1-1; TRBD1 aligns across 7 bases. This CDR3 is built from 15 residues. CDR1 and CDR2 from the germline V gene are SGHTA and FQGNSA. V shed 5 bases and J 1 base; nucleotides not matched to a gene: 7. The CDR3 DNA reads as TGTGCCAGCAGCCAAGCCGGGACAGCGAACACTGAAGCTTTCTTT. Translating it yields CASSQAGTANTEAFF.

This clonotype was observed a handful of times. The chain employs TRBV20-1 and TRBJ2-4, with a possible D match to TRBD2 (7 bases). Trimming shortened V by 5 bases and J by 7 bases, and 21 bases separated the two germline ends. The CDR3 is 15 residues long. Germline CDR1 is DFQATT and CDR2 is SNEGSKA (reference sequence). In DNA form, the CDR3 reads TGCAGTGCTGTGCGGGGGCAGGTAATCGAGAACATTCAGTACTTC. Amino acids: CSAVRGQVIENIQYF.

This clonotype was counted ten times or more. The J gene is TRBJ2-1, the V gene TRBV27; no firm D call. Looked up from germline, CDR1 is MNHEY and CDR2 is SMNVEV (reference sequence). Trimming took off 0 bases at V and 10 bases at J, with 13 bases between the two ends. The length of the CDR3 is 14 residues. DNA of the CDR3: TGTGCCAGCAGTTTATCGATAGTAGTTTTGGAGCAGTTCTTC. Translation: CASSLSIVVLEQFF.

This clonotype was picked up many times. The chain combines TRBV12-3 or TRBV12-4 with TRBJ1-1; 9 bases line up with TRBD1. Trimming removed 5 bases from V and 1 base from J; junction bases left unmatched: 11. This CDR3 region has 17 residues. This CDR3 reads CASSPGGTGRRNTEAFF. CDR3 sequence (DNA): TGTGCCAGCAGTCCAGGGGGGACAGGGAGGAGGAACACTGAAGCTTTCTTT.

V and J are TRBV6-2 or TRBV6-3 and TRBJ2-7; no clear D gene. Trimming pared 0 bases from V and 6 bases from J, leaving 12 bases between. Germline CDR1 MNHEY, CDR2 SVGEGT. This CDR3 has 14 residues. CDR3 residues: CASSYSIVGGEQYF. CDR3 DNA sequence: TGTGCCAGCAGTTACTCGATCGTAGGCGGCGAGCAGTACTTC.

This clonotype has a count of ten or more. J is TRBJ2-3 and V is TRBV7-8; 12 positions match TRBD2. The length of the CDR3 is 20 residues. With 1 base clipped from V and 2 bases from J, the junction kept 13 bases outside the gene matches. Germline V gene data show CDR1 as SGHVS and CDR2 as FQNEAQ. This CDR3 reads CASSLGAMASGRALTDTQYF. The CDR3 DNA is TGTGCCAGCAGCTTAGGCGCTATGGCTAGCGGGAGGGCCCTCACAGATACGCAGTATTTT.

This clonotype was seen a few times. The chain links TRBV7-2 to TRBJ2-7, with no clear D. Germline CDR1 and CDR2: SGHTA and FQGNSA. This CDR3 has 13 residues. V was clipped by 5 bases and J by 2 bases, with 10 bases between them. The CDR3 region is CASSPRLTYEQYF. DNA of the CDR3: TGTGCCAGCAGCCCCCGACTTACCTACGAGCAGTACTTC. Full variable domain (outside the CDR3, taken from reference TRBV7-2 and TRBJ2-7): GAGVSQSPSNKVTEKGKDVELRCDPISGHTALYWYRQSLGQGLEFLIYFQGNSAPDKSGLPSDRFSAERTGGSVSTLTIQRTQQEDSAVYLCASSPRLTYEQYFGPGTRLTVT.

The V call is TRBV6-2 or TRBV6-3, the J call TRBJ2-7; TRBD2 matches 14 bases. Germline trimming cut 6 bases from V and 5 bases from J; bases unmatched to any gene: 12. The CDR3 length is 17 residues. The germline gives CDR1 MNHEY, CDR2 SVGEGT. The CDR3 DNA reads TGTGCCAGCAGCACGCCGGGACTAGCGGGAGTCTACCACGAGCAGTACTTC. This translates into CASSTPGLAGVYHEQYF.

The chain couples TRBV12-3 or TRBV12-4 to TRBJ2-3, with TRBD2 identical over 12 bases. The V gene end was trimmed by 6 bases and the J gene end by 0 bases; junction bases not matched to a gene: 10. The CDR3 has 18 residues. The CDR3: CASRSLAGGPTSTDTQYF. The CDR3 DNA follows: TGTGCCAGCAGGAGTCTAGCGGGGGGGCCCACTAGCACAGATACGCAGTATTTT.

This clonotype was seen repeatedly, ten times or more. The CDR3 spells CASSSEGSGQPQHF. The CDR3 nucleotides are TGTGCCAGCAGTTCCGAAGGGTCGGGGCAGCCCCAGCATTTT. This chain connects TRBV12-3 or TRBV12-4 to TRBJ1-5; D not certain. CDR3 size: 14 residues. V was shortened by 4 bases and J by 7 bases, with 14 bases between the two germline ends.

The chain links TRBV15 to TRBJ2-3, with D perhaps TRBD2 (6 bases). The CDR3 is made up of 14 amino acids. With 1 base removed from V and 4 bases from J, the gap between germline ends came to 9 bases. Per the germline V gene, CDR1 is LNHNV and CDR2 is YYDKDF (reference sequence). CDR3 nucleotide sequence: TGTGCCACCAGCAGAGGCGGGGACGCAGATACGCAGTATTTT. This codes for CATSRGGDADTQYF.

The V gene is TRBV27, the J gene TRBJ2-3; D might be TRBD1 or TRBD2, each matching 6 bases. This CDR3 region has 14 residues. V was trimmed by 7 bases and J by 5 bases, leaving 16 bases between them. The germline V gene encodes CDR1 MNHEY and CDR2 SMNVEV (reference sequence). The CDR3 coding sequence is TGTGCCAGCACCTGGTCGGGGGCGAGAGATACGCAGTATTTT. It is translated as CASTWSGARDTQYF.

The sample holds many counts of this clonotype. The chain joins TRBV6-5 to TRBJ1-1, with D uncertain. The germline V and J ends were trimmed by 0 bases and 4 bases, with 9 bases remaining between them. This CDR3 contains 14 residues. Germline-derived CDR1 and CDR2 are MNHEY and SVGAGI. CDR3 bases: TGTGCCAGCAGTTACTCTGCCGAGGGCACTGAAGCTTTCTTT. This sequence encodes CASSYSAEGTEAFF.

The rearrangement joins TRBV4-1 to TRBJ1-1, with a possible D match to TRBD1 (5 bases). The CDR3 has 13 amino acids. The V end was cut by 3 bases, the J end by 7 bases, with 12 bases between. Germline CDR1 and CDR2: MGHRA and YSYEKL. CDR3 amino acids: CASSQLPTDEAFF. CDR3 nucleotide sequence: TGCGCCAGCAGCCAGCTTCCGACAGATGAAGCTTTCTTT.

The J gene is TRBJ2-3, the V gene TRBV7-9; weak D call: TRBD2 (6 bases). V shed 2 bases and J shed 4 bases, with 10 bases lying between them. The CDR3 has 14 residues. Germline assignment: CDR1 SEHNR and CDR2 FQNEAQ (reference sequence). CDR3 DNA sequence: TGTGCCAGCAGCTTATGGAGGGGCCCAGATACGCAGTATTTT. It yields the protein CASSLWRGPDTQYF.

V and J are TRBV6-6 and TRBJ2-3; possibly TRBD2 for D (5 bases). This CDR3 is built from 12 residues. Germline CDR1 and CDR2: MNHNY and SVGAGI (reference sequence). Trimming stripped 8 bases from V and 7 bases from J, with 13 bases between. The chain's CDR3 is CASGSGRHTQYF. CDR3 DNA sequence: TGTGCCAGCGGAAGCGGACGGCATACGCAGTATTTT.

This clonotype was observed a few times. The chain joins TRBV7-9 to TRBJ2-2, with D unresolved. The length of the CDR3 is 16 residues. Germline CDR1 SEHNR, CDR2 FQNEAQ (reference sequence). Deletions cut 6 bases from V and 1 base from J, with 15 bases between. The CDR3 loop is CASSPPQKENTGELFF. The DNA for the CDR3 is TGTGCCAGCAGTCCTCCCCAGAAGGAGAACACCGGGGAGCTGTTTTTT.

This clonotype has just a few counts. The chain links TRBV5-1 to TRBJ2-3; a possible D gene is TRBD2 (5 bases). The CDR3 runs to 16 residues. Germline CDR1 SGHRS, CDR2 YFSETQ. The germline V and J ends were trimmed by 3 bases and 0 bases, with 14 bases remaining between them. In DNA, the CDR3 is TGCGCCAGCAGCTATACAGCGGATACTAGCACAGATACGCAGTATTTT. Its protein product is CASSYTADTSTDTQYF.

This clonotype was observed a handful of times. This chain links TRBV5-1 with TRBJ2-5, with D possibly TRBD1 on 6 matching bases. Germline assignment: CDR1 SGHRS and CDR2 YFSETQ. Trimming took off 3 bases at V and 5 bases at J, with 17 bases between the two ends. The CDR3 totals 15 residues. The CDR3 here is CASSSTGADRETQYF. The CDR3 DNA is TGCGCCAGCAGCTCGACAGGTGCGGATAGGGAGACCCAGTACTTC.

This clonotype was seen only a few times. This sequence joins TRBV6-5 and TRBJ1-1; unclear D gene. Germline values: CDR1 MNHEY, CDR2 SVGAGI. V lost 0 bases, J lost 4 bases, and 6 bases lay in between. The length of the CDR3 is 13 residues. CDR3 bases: TGTGCCAGCAGTTACTCATTTCTCACTGAAGCTTTCTTT. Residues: CASSYSFLTEAFF.